This TCR beta chain was documented in a study of T cells in localized non-small cell lung cancer. Points from the study as a whole: In adjacent lung appeared a median about 58 of the top 100 tumor clones. Uninvolved adjacent lung showed higher T cell clonality than tumor. Heterogeneity remains possible, as sequencing covered one tumor region only.

A word on this clone: The target antigen is unknown.

This CDR3 has 18 amino acids. Germline V gene sequence: CDR1 SGHTA, CDR2 FQGNSA. V was clipped by 2 bases and J by 0 bases, with 17 bases between them. The assay was immunoSEQ multiplex PCR, and TCRdb's table has in-frame clones only and misses some. Found here are around 78,000 clones, 80% of them singletons; the top ten hold roughly 9%. This clonotype was sampled from a female donor over 55 with stage I lung adenocarcinoma. The sequenced sample was peripheral blood, obtained before any cancer treatment. The chain recombines TRBV7-2 with TRBJ1-3, with D uncertain. CDR3 protein: CASSLRPELTSSGNTIYF. The CDR3 nucleotides read TGTGCCAGCAGCTTAAGGCCGGAGCTCACATCCTCTGGAAACACCATATATTTT.